This is a list of T cell receptor beta chains from one sample in a study of HIV-infected patients and healthy controls. TCRdb passed the 5' RACE reads through MiXCR, listing each CDR3 protein once. The sample records more than 4,000 distinct CDR3 sequences, more than 10% being singletons. Sequences were derived from blood, sampled before antiretroviral therapy. These receptors all come from an adult with HIV infection. Each CDR3 is given with its conserved first and last residue. D genes are given only for firm matches. Clone size is given for some rows only: seen once, a few or many times, or a class if the clone is expanded.

TRBD1	TRBV10-3	medium-sized	TRBJ1-5	TGTGCCATCAGTGATAGGGGACAGGGGGGCAATCAGCCCCAGCATTTT	CAISDRGQGGNQPQHF
.	TRBV20-1	many	TRBJ2-1	TGCAGTGCTGAAGAGGGTGCCATGCGTTTGTTCTTC	CSAEEGAMRLFF
TRBD2	TRBV29-1	few	TRBJ2-5	TGCAGCGTGGGTACGGGGAGCGGGAGGCAAGAGACCCAGTACTTC	CSVGTGSGRQETQYF
.	TRBV7-9	few	TRBJ2-3	TGTGCCAGCGAGGACACAGATACGCAGTATTTT	CASEDTDTQYF
.	TRBV11-2	medium-sized	TRBJ2-2	TGTGCCAGCAGCCTCCCGGGACCAGACGGGGAGCTGTTTTTT	CASSLPGPDGELFF
.	TRBV6-1	medium-sized	TRBJ1-5	TGTGCCAGCAGTGAAGGTTTAACACCCGCTCGGAACAATCAGCCCCAGCATTTT	CASSEGLTPARNNQPQHF
.	TRBV20-1	.	TRBJ2-3	TGCAGTGCTGAAGAGGGTTCCCGCACAGATACGCAGTATTTT	CSAEEGSRTDTQYF
.	TRBV20-1	many	TRBJ2-1	TGCAGTGCTAGAGTTGTCGTAAGGGGTACGTTCTTC	CSARVVVRGTFF
.	TRBV5-1	few	TRBJ1-4	TGCGCCAGCAGCTTCGGGACTGTCAATGAAAAACTGTTTTTT	CASSFGTVNEKLFF
TRBD1	TRBV7-9	.	TRBJ1-2	TGTGCCAGCTCGGGACAGCTCCTACAACTCTATGGCTACACCTTC	CASSGQLLQLYGYTF
TRBD2	TRBV20-1	medium-sized	TRBJ2-5	TGCAGTGCTAGCTATCTAGCGGGAGGGGAGACCCAGTACTTC	CSASYLAGGETQYF
.	TRBV14	many	TRBJ1-2	TGTGCCAGCAGCCAAACAGGGCATGGCTACACCTTC	CASSQTGHGYTF
.	TRBV3-1	.	TRBJ1-1	TGTGCCAGCAGCTGGATAAACACTGAAGCTTTCTTT	CASSWINTEAFF